What follows is one TCR beta chain and its context. The target antigen is unknown. This entry comes from a study of shared clonotypes between healthy human individuals. Germline V gene lookup returns CDR1 SGHVS and CDR2 FQNEAQ. V gave up 5 bases and J gave up 7 bases, with 18 bases separating them. There are 15 residues in the CDR3. Sequenced by immunoSEQ multiplex PCR; TCRdb stores in-frame clones only, minus some. The table has 550,000 to 750,000 clones, around 95% seen once. Naive CD8 cells lacked CD45RO and underwent positive selection for CCR7, leaving out terminally differentiated effector memory CD45RA+ cells. Whole-study findings and limits: Donors were few, which limited the genetic and exposure-history diversity represented. An expected dependence of interdonor clonotype sharing on sequencing depth was noted.

The sample consisted of naive CD8+ T cells sorted from blood. The chain is built from TRBV7-8 and TRBJ1-5, with a tentative D call TRBD1 (5 bases). The source of this sequence is a woman in her thirties in good health. The CDR3 DNA is TGTGCCAGCAGCCTTAGGCGGGACTCCCGGCAGCCCCAGCATTTT. This gives the protein CASSLRRDSRQPQHF.